This T cell receptor beta chain was identified in a study of control samples from healthy donors and cancer patients. CDR1 SEHNR and CDR2 FQNEAQ come from the germline V gene (reference sequence). V dropped 1 base and J dropped 5; count of bases not matched to a gene: 7. This CDR3 has 15 residues. Repertoires were generated with immunoSEQ multiplex PCR, while TCRdb's copy carries only in-frame clones and drops some. This table holds some 100,000 clones, approximately 90% found once. This clone occurred a few times. The clonotype originates from a young man in good health. The sequenced sample consisted of blood. The rearrangement uses TRBV7-9 and TRBJ2-7; 8 positions agree with TRBD1. CDR3 sequence (DNA): TGTGCCAGCAGCTTAGAGACAGGGGCGATCCACGAGCAGTACTTC. Residues: CASSLETGAIHEQYF.